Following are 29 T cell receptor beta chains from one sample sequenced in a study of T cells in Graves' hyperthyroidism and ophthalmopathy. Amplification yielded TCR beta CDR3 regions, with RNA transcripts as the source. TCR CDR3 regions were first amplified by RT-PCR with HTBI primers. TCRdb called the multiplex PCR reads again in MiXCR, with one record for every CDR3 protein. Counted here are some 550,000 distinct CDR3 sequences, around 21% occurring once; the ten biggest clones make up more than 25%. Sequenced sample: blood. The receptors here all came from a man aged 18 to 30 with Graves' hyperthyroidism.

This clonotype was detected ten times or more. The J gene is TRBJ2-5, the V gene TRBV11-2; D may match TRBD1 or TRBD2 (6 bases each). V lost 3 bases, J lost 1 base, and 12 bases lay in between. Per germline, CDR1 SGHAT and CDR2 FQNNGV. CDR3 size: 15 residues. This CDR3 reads CASSFLGGFQETQYF. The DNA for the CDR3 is TGTGCCAGCAGCTTTTTGGGGGGCTTCCAAGAGACCCAGTACTTC.

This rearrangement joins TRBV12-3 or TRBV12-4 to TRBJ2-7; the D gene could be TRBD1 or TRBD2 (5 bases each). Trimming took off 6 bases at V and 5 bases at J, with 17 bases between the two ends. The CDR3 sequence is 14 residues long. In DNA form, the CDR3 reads TGTGCCAGCAGAACTCCCTCGGGGACCCACGAGCAGTACTTC. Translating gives CASRTPSGTHEQYF.

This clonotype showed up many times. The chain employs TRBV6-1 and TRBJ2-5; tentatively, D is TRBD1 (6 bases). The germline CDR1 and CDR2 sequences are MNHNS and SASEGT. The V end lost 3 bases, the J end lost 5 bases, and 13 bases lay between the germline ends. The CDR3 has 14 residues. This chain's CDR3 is CASSEPRGSETQYF. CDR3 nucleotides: TGTGCCAGCAGTGAGCCCAGGGGCTCCGAGACCCAGTACTTC.

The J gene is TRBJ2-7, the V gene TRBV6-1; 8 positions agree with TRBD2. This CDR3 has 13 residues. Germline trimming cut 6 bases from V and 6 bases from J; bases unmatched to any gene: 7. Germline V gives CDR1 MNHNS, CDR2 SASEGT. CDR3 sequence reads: CASSQGLGREQYF. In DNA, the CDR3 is TGTGCCAGCAGCCAGGGACTAGGTCGCGAGCAGTACTTC.

Written as DNA, the CDR3 is TGTGCCAGCAGTACATTAGACAGGGGGCGAAACTATGGCTACACCTTC. As protein: CASSTLDRGRNYGYTF. The genes are TRBV12-3 or TRBV12-4 and TRBJ1-2; the match to TRBD1 covers 10 bases. The CDR3 has 16 residues. The V gene end was trimmed by 5 bases and the J gene end by 2 bases; junction bases not matched to a gene: 8.

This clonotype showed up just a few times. The CDR3 coding sequence is TGCAGTGCTGATCCCCCTGGACAGGATGGGGCCTACGAGCAGTACTTC. Protein: CSADPPGQDGAYEQYF. The gene calls are TRBV20-1 and TRBJ2-7, with 7 bases aligning to TRBD1. CDR3 size: 16 residues. Germline assignment: CDR1 DFQATT and CDR2 SNEGSKA (reference sequence). Germline trimming cut 5 bases from V and 2 bases from J; bases unmatched to any gene: 15.

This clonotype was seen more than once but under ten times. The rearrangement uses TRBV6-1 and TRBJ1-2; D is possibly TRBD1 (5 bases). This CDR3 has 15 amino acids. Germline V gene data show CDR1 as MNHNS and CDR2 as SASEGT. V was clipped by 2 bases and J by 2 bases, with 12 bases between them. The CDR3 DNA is TGTGCCAGCAGTGAATCCCGGACAAAAAACTATGGCTACACCTTC. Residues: CASSESRTKNYGYTF.

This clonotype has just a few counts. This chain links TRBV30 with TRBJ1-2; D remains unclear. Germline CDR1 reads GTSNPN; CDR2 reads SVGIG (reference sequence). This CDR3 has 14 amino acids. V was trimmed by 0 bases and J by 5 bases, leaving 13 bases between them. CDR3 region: CAWSVLPAVYGYTF. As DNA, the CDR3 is TGTGCCTGGAGTGTACTTCCGGCCGTTTATGGCTACACCTTC.

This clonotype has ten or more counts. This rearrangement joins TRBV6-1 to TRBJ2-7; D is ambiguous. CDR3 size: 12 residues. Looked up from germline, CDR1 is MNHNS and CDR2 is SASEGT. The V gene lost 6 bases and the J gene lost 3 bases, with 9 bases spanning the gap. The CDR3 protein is CASSGMGYEQYF. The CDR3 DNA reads TGTGCCAGCAGCGGAATGGGCTACGAGCAGTACTTC.

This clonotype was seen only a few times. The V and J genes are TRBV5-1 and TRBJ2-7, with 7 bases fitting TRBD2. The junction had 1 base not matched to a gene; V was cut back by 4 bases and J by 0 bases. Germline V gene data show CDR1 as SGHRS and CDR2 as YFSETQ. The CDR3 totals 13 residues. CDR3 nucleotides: TGCGCCAGCAGCGGGGAGGGCTCCTACGAGCAGTACTTC. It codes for CASSGEGSYEQYF.

The CDR3 DNA reads TGTGCCAGCAGTTCACCGGACATCGATAACTATGGCTACACCTTC. It specifies CASSSPDIDNYGYTF. V is TRBV12-3 or TRBV12-4 and J is TRBJ1-2; a possible D gene is TRBD1 (5 bases). V was cut by 4 bases and J by 1 base, with 13 bases left in between. The CDR3 contains 15 residues.

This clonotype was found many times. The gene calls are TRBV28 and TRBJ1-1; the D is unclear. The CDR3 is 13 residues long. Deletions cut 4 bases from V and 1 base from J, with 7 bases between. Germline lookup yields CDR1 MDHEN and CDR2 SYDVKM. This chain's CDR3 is CASSSGWNTEAFF. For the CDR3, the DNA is TGTGCCAGCAGTTCCGGCTGGAACACTGAAGCTTTCTTT.

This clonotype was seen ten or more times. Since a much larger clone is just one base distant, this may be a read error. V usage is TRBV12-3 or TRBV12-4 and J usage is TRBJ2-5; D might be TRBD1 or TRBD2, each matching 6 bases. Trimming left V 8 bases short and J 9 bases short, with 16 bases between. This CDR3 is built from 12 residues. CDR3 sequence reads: CASSSAGEAQYF. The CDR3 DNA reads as TGTGCCAGCTCTTCGGCAGGGGAGGCCCAGTACTTC.

The CDR3: CASSLFPPGGGYYEQYF. In nucleotides, the CDR3 is TGTGCCAGCAGCTTGTTCCCACCCGGGGGGGGATACTACGAGCAGTACTTC. The rearrangement links TRBV5-6 to TRBJ2-7; 8 bases fit TRBD2. Trimming took 1 base from V and 3 from J; bases not matched to a gene: 12. CDR3 length equals 17 residues. Germline V gene data show CDR1 as SGHDT and CDR2 as YYEEEE.

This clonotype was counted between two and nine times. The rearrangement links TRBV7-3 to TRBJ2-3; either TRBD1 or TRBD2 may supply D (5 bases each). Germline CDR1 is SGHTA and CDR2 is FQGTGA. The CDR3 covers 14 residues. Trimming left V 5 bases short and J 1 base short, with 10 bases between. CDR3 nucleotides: TGTGCCAGCAGCCTTAGGGACGGCACAGATACGCAGTATTTT. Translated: CASSLRDGTDTQYF.

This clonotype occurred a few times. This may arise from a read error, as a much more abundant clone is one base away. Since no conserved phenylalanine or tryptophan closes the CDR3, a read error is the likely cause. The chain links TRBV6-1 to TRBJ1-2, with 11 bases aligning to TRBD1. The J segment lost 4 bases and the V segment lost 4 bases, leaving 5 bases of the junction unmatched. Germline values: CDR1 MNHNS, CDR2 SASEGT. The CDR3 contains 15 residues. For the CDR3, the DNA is TGTGCCAGCAGTGGACGGGACAGGGGGTTCTATGGCTACACCGTC. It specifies CASSGRDRGFYGYTV.

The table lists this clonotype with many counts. In DNA form, the CDR3 reads TGTGCCATCAGTATAGGGGACGGGGGGCAAGACGAGCAGTACTTC. This encodes CAISIGDGGQDEQYF. The chain is built from TRBV10-3 and TRBJ2-7; possible D gene TRBD2, 7 bases. Trimming left V 5 bases short and J 5 bases short, with 19 bases between. The CDR3 has 15 residues. Germline V gene sequence: CDR1 ENHRY, CDR2 SYGVKD.

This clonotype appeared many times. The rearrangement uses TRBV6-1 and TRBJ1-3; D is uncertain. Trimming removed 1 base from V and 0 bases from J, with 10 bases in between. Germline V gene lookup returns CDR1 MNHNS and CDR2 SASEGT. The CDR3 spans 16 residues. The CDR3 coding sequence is TGTGCCAGCAGTGAAGTCCCCTTACCCTCTGGAAACACCATATATTTT. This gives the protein CASSEVPLPSGNTIYF.

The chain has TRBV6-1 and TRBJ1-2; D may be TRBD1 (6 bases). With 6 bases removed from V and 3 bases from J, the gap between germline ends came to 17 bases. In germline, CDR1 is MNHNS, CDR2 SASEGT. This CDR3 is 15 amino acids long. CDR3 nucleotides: TGTGCCAGCAGCCTTTCCAACAGGGTTCACTATGGCTACACCTTC. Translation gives CASSLSNRVHYGYTF.

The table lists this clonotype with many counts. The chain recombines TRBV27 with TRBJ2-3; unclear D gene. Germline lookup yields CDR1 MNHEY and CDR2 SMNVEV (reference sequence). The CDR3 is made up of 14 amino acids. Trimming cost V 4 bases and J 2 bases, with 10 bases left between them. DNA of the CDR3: TGTGCCAGCAGTTCCGCAGGAACCACAGATACGCAGTATTTT. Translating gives CASSSAGTTDTQYF.

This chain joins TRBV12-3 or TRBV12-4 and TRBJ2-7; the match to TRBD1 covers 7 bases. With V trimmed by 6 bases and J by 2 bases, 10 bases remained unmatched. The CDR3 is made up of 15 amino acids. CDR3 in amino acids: CASSIRTGGAYEQYF. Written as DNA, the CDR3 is TGTGCCAGCAGCATAAGGACAGGTGGGGCCTACGAGCAGTACTTC.

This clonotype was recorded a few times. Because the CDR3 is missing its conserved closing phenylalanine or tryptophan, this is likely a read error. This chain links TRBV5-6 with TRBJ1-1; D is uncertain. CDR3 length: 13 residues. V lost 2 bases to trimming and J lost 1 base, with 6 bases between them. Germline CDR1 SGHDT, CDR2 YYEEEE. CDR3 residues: CASSFGGNTEAFL. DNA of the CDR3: TGTGCCAGCAGCTTCGGCGGGAACACTGAAGCTTTCCTT.

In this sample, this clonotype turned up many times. CDR3 in amino acids: CASSWDPKTGSYEQYF. The CDR3 DNA sequence: TGCGCCAGCAGCTGGGACCCTAAAACAGGGAGCTACGAGCAGTACTTC. This rearrangement joins TRBV5-1 to TRBJ2-7; D perhaps matches TRBD1 (6 bases). Germline assignment: CDR1 SGHRS and CDR2 YFSETQ. Trimming pared 3 bases from V and 3 bases from J, leaving 19 bases between. This CDR3 contains 16 residues.

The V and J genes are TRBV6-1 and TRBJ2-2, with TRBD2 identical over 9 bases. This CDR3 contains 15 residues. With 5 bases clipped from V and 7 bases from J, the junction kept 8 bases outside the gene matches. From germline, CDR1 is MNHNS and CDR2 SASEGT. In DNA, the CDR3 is TGTGCCAGCAGTACGGGACTAGCTTCGGACGGGGAGCTGTTTTTT. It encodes CASSTGLASDGELFF.

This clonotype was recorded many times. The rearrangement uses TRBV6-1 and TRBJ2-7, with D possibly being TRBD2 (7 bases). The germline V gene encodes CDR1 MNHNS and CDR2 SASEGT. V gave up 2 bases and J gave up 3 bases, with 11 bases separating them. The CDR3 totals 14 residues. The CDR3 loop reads CASSEWGGGYEQYF. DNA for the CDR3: TGTGCCAGCAGTGAATGGGGAGGGGGCTACGAGCAGTACTTC.

CDR3 sequence (DNA): TGCGCCAGCAGCTTGGATCCCACGGACAGGGAAAATCAGCCCCAGCATTTT. It yields the protein CASSLDPTDRENQPQHF. The chain has TRBV5-1 and TRBJ1-5; 8 bases map to TRBD1. Trimming took 0 bases from V and 4 from J; bases not matched to a gene: 9. This CDR3 contains 17 residues. The germline V gene encodes CDR1 SGHRS and CDR2 YFSETQ.

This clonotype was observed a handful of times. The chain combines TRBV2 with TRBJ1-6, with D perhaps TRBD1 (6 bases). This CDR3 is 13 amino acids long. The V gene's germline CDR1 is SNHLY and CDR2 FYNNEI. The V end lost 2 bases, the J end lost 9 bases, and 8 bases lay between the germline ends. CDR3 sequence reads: CASSETGSSPLHF. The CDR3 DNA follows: TGTGCCAGCAGTGAAACAGGGAGTTCACCCCTCCACTTT.

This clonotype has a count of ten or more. The CDR3 loop reads CASSLGGSHTEAFF. CDR3 DNA: TGTGCCAGCAGCTTGGGAGGGAGTCACACTGAAGCTTTCTTT. The V call is TRBV13, the J call TRBJ1-1; unclear D gene. The germline gives CDR1 PRHDT, CDR2 FYEKMQ (reference sequence). The CDR3 length is 14 residues. The V end was cut by 3 bases, the J end by 3 bases, with 11 bases between.

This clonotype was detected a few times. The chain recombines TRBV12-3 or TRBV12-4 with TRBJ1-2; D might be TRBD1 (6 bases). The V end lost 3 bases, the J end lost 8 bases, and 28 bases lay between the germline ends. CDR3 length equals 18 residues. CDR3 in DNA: TGTGCCAGCAGTTTCTCCCCTCACCTTGTACAGGGTGGGTCGGGCTACACCTTC. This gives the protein CASSFSPHLVQGGSGYTF.